Listed below are T cell receptor beta chains from one sample, sequenced in a study of OX40 agonist ivuxolimab in advanced cancers. Assay: immunoSEQ multiplex PCR; the TCRdb copy retains only in-frame clones and omits some. Seen here are 23,000 or so clones, around 82% observed once, and the top ten hold under 1.5%. The specimen comprised CD4+ or CD8+ T cells sorted from blood, sampled in a trial of the OX40 agonist ivuxolimab. These receptors originate from an adult with an advanced solid tumor such as melanoma, head and neck, liver or kidney cancer. Each CDR3 is given with its conserved first and last residue. The D gene is left open where the match is weak. Clone size is given for some rows only: seen once, a few or many times, or a class if the clone is expanded.

TRBV7-9	TRBD2	TRBJ2-1	-	TGTGCCAGCAGCCCTTGGCGGGGGGGCAGCTACAATGAGCAGTTCTTC	CASSPWRGGSYNEQFF
TRBV5-1	-	TRBJ2-7	-	TGCGCCAGCAGCGTAGAGAGCTCCTACGAGCAGTACTTC	CASSVESSYEQYF
TRBV11-3	TRBD2	TRBJ2-2	once	TGTGCCAGCAGTTTTCGACTAGCGGGAGTGGTTACCGGGGAGCTGTTTTTT	CASSFRLAGVVTGELFF
TRBV7-7	TRBD1	TRBJ2-1	-	TGTGCTAGCAGCTCCGGACAGGGCTCCTACAATGAGCAGTTCTTC	CASSSGQGSYNEQFF
TRBV9	TRBD1	TRBJ1-2	few	TGTGCCAGCAGCGCAGGACAGGCGATCTATGGCTACACCTTC	CASSAGQAIYGYTF
TRBV28	-	TRBJ2-7	-	TGTGCCACTTCAGGACGGCCCTACGAGCAGTACTTT	CATSGRPYEQYF
TRBV30	-	TRBJ2-5	-	TGTGCCTGGAGTGTAGGAGTGATAGAGACCCAGTACTTC	CAWSVGVIETQYF
TRBV18	-	TRBJ2-1	-	TGTGCCAGCTCACCACCCTTCCCGGGGAATGAGCAGTTCTTC	CASSPPFPGNEQFF
TRBV27	-	TRBJ2-1	-	TGTGCCAGCACCCCCGGGGTAGCGGTTTACAATGAGCAGTTCTTC	CASTPGVAVYNEQFF
TRBV6-1	TRBD1	TRBJ1-4	-	TGTGCCAGCAGTGTATCCGGGACAGTGAAACTGTTTTTT	CASSVSGTVKLFF
TRBV9	-	TRBJ2-3	few	TGTGCCAGCAGCGTAGATCAGCTAGCGACAGATACGCAGTATTTT	CASSVDQLATDTQYF
TRBV11-2	TRBD1	TRBJ2-5	-	TGTGCCAGCAGTGACAGGGGAGAGACCCAGTACTTC	CASSDRGETQYF
TRBV19	-	TRBJ2-7	-	TGTGCCAGTAGTACCGGACAGCCCCCCTACGAGCAGTACTTC	CASSTGQPPYEQYF
TRBV28	TRBD1	TRBJ1-3	-	TGTGCCAGCAGTCCGCCCGACAGGGCGCGGTGGAACACCATATATTTT	CASSPPDRARWNTIYF
TRBV6-1	-	TRBJ2-7	once	TGTGCCAGCAGTGCACGTCGGGGTTTTTTCGACGAGCAGTACTTC	CASSARRGFFDEQYF
TRBV11-2	-	TRBJ1-1	once	TGTGCCAGCAGGCCCGGACCGAACACTGAAGCTTTCTTT	CASRPGPNTEAFF
TRBV7-3	TRBD2	TRBJ2-5	-	TGTGCCAGCAGCTTCGGCGGGGGGGAAGAGACCCAGTACTTC	CASSFGGGEETQYF
TRBV28	-	TRBJ1-1	-	TGTGCCAGCACCTTGGGGCCAGGGATTTACACTGAAGCTTTCTTT	CASTLGPGIYTEAFF